The source of this T cell receptor beta chain is a study of T cell responses to AZD1222 COVID-19 vaccine. The wider study: Second doses were pooled across both intervals (about 4 or about 12 weeks). Whole-study findings and limits: Spike-specific TCR breadth and depth rose after two AZD1222 doses. Clonal diversity was possibly underestimated, and the donors were mostly white British, with more females.

The protocol was immunoSEQ multiplex PCR, while the TCRdb copy is restricted to in-frame clones and leaves out a portion. The repertoire holds approximately 57,000 clones, with more than 75% as singletons. Of note for this clone: The antigen remains undetermined.

This sequence was found in an adult in good health. The specimen comprised peripheral blood, sampled on day 0 of AZD1222 vaccination.

CDR3 sequence reads: CSASLRGYNEQFF. In DNA, the CDR3 is TGCAGTGCTAGTCTCAGGGGCTACAATGAGCAGTTCTTC. V and J are TRBV20-1 and TRBJ2-1, with D possibly being TRBD1 (6 bases). The V end lost 3 bases, the J end lost 3 bases, and 9 bases lay between the germline ends. This CDR3 region has 13 residues. Germline CDR1 DFQATT, CDR2 SNEGSKA (reference sequence).